Here is one T cell receptor (beta chain) with its context. CDR1 is MGHRA and CDR2 is YSYEKL in the germline V gene. V lost 0 bases, J lost 4 bases, and 6 bases stayed unmatched. This CDR3 is 18 amino acids long. This specimen comes from a study of blood T cell repertoires in COVID-19. In the study overall: Sites in the United States, Italy and Spain provided acute and convalescent COVID-19 samples.

The method was immunoSEQ multiplex PCR; TCRdb's version includes in-frame clones alone and lacks a portion of them. The sample gives tens of thousands of clones, 81% of which show up once; more than 20% is in the top ten. V is TRBV4-1 and J is TRBJ2-2; 12 positions match TRBD2. The TCR sequence derives from an elderly man with active or convalescent COVID-19. Sequenced input: peripheral blood. The CDR3: CASSQDVGLAGSTGELFF. The CDR3 bases are TGCGCCAGCAGCCAAGATGTTGGACTAGCGGGGTCCACCGGGGAGCTGTTTTTT.